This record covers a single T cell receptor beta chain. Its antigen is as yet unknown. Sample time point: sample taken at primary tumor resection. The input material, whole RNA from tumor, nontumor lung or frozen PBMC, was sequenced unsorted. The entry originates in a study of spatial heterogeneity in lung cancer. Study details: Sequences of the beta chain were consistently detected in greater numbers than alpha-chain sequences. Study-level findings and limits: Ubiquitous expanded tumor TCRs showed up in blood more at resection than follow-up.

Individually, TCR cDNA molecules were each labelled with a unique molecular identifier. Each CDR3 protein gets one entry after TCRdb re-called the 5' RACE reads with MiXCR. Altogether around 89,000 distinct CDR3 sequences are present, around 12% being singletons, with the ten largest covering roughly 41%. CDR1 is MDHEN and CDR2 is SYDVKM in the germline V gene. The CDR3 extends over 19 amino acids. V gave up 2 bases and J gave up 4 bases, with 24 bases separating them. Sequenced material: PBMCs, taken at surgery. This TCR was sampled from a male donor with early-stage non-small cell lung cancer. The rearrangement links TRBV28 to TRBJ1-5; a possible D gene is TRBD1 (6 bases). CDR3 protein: CASSLKATRGLHLNQPQHF. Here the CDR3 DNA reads TGTGCCAGCAGTTTAAAGGCAACCAGGGGACTACACCTAAATCAGCCCCAGCATTTT.